One and the same sample provided the 24 T cell receptor beta chains below, sequenced in a study of metastatic and nonmetastatic thyroid tumors. From the PCR reads, TCRdb re-called clones with MiXCR. Of fewer than 20,000 clones listed, approximately 29% were seen once; the top ten hold around 25%. Every patient was untreated before thyroid surgery. Sequenced material: tumor tissue. These receptors were obtained from a male donor with papillary thyroid cancer or a benign thyroid nodule (not recorded which). Some clones in this sample may be carry-over from other donors' samples.

Notes on this clone: The junction departs from germline at one end; a sequencing error may be responsible. The gene calls are TRBV6-2 or TRBV6-3 and TRBJ2-1, with 9 bases matching TRBD2. This CDR3 is built from 19 residues. Germline V lookup: CDR1 MNHEY, CDR2 SVGEGT. The CDR3 protein is CASSYSFTWTRGRAFEHFF. The CDR3 region has the DNA TGTGCCAGCAGTTATTCCTTCACCTGGACTCGCGGGAGGGCCTTTGAGCATTTCTTC.

The J gene is TRBJ2-7, the V gene TRBV7-2; a possible D gene is TRBD2 (6 bases). The V end was cut by 6 bases, the J end by 0 bases, with 15 bases between. Germline loops: CDR1 SGHTA, CDR2 FQGNSA. CDR3 length equals 15 residues. The CDR3 DNA sequence: TGTGCCAGCAGTCAAAAGCGCGGGAACTCCTACGAGCAGTACTTC. Translation gives CASSQKRGNSYEQYF.

The rearrangement uses TRBV11-2 and TRBJ1-4; D possibly corresponds to TRBD1 (5 bases). This CDR3 is built from 17 residues. Trimming shortened V by 4 bases and J by 4 bases, and 19 bases separated the two germline ends. The V gene's germline CDR1 is SGHAT and CDR2 FQNNGV. The CDR3 here is CASSSPGTARRNEKLFF. As DNA, the CDR3 is TGTGCCAGCAGCTCACCCGGGACGGCTCGACGTAATGAAAAACTGTTTTTT.

This clone was seen once. The rearrangement joins TRBV12-3 or TRBV12-4 to TRBJ2-7; 15 bases align to TRBD2. V lost 3 bases and J lost 2; bases outside the gene matches: 14. The length of the CDR3 is 20 residues. This CDR3 is CASSFGHLGLAGGKPYEQYF. Written as DNA, the CDR3 is TGTGCCAGCAGTTTTGGACACCTAGGACTAGCGGGAGGGAAACCCTACGAGCAGTACTTC.

This clone was counted once. The chain is built from TRBV3-1 and TRBJ2-7; D not certain. The germline CDR1 and CDR2 sequences are LGHDT and YNNKEL (reference sequence). V lost 4 bases and J lost 7, with 8 bases in between. This CDR3 has 11 amino acids. CDR3 amino acids: CASSLRWEQYF. CDR3 DNA sequence: TGTGCCAGCAGCCTTAGGTGGGAGCAGTACTTC.

The chain employs TRBV6-1 and TRBJ1-2, with D possibly TRBD1 on 6 matching bases. Germline V CDR1 and CDR2: MNHNS, SASEGT. The V and J ends lost 7 bases and 2 bases respectively, with 17 bases between them. The CDR3 is made up of 15 amino acids. This chain's CDR3 is CASTSDSQPNYGYTF. CDR3 in DNA: TGTGCCAGCACCTCGGACAGTCAGCCGAACTATGGCTACACCTTC.

The V gene is TRBV27, the J gene TRBJ1-1, with TRBD1 matching 7 bases. The CDR3 contains 14 residues. CDR1 and CDR2 (germline): MNHEY, SMNVEV (reference sequence). J gave up 1 base and V 5 bases, and 4 bases lay outside the gene matches. CDR3 sequence: CASSEGQENTEAFF. Here the CDR3 DNA reads TGTGCCAGCAGTGAAGGACAGGAGAACACTGAAGCTTTCTTT.

This clone is medium-sized in the sample. The chain links TRBV19 to TRBJ2-2; D might be TRBD1 or TRBD2, each matching 5 bases. The CDR3 runs to 12 residues. Germline CDR1 is LNHDA and CDR2 is SQIVND (reference sequence). V shed 6 bases and J shed 6 bases, with 8 bases lying between them. The CDR3 sequence is CASRLGAGELFF. The CDR3 nucleotides are TGTGCCAGTAGACTGGGGGCCGGGGAGCTGTTTTTT.

The gene calls are TRBV11-3 and TRBJ2-2, with TRBD1 matching over 8 bases. CDR3 length: 15 amino acids. CDR1 is SGHNT and CDR2 is YENEEA in the germline V gene. The junction had 7 bases not matched to a gene; V was cut back by 5 bases and J by 5 bases. The CDR3 DNA is TGTGCCAGCAGCATACCAGGGGGCAGGACCGGGGAGCTGTTTTTT. This gives the protein CASSIPGGRTGELFF. The variable domain in full, completed from reference TRBV11-3 and TRBJ2-2, reads EAGVVQSPRYKIIEKKQPVAFWCNPISGHNTLYWYLQNLGQGPELLIRYENEEAVDDSQLPKDRFSAERLKGVDSTLKIQPAELGDSAVYLCASSIPGGRTGELFFGEGSRLTVL.

By sample fraction, this clone is medium-sized. The V gene is TRBV27, the J gene TRBJ2-3; perhaps TRBD2 as D (6 bases). V gave up 5 bases and J gave up 0 bases, with 15 bases separating them. The CDR3 consists of 16 residues. CDR1 and CDR2 (germline): MNHEY, SMNVEV (reference sequence). The CDR3: CASSHRRGTSTDTQYF. CDR3 in DNA: TGTGCCAGCAGTCATCGGCGGGGTACTAGCACAGATACGCAGTATTTT.

This clone is termed medium-sized. CDR3 region: CASSSIGTSGFEDTGELFF. CDR3 DNA: TGTGCCAGCAGTTCTATTGGGACTAGCGGATTCGAGGACACCGGGGAGCTGTTTTTT. This chain uses TRBV6-6 with TRBJ2-2; 11 positions match TRBD2. V lost 4 bases, J lost 3 bases, and 13 bases stayed unmatched. CDR3 length: 19 residues. Germline V gene lookup returns CDR1 MNHNY and CDR2 SVGAGI (reference sequence).

Here the CDR3 reads CASSFGTRGGEQYF. The CDR3, as DNA: TGTGCCAGCAGCTTTGGGACTAGAGGGGGCGAGCAGTACTTC. This chain links TRBV5-6 with TRBJ2-7; 8 nucleotides line up with TRBD2. Trimming at V came to 2 bases and at J to 6 bases, leaving 7 bases not matched to a gene. Germline V gives CDR1 SGHDT, CDR2 YYEEEE. This CDR3 spans 14 amino acids.

The genes are TRBV10-3 and TRBJ2-1; D remains ambiguous. The CDR3 spans 14 residues. Trimming took 6 bases from V and 4 from J, leaving 13 bases between them. The V gene's germline CDR1 is ENHRY and CDR2 SYGVKD. For the CDR3, the DNA is TGTGCCATCAGGTTTTCCGACATTTACAATGAGCAGTTCTTC. Amino acids: CAIRFSDIYNEQFF.

The chain uses TRBV3-1 and TRBJ1-6; 7 bases are shared with TRBD1. J gave up 10 bases and V 1 base, and 4 bases lay outside the gene matches. The CDR3 covers 14 residues. Germline lookup yields CDR1 LGHDT and CDR2 YNNKEL (reference sequence). CDR3 protein: CASSQGTGGSPLHF. The CDR3 region has the DNA TGTGCCAGCAGCCAAGGGACAGGTGGCTCACCCCTCCACTTT.

There are a few counts of this clone. The chain combines TRBV28 with TRBJ1-1; TRBD1 is a possible D gene (6 bases). Germline V gene sequence: CDR1 MDHEN, CDR2 SYDVKM. V was clipped by 6 bases and J by 4 bases, with 15 bases between them. CDR3 length equals 14 residues. The CDR3 nucleotides are TGTGCCAGCAGGACCATTGGGGGGGCCACTGAAGCTTTCTTT. The encoded protein is CASRTIGGATEAFF. Full variable domain (missing parts from reference TRBV28 and TRBJ1-1): DVKVTQSSRYLVKRTGEKVFLECVQDMDHENMFWYRQDPGLGLRLIYFSYDVKMKEKGDIPEGYSVSREKKERFSLILESASTNQTSMYLCASRTIGGATEAFFGQGTRLTVV.

The V call is TRBV20-1, the J call TRBJ2-7; 11 bases match TRBD2. CDR3 length: 13 amino acids. Losses at the gene ends were 7 bases for V and 0 bases for J; bases not matched to a gene: 2. CDR1 and CDR2 (germline): DFQATT, SNEGSKA (reference sequence). In nucleotides, the CDR3 is TGCAGTGAACTAGCGGGAGCCTCCTACGAGCAGTACTTC. Protein sequence: CSELAGASYEQYF.

In this sample, this clone turned up many times. CDR3 protein: CASTQATDTQYF. CDR3 DNA: TGTGCCAGCACCCAGGCCACAGATACGCAGTATTTT. The V and J genes are TRBV12-3 or TRBV12-4 and TRBJ2-3; D is undetermined. The CDR3 covers 12 residues. Deletions cut 7 bases from V and 2 bases from J, with 7 bases between.

This clone was detected many times. The V gene is TRBV11-3, the J gene TRBJ2-3; TRBD1 agrees at 9 bases. Per germline, CDR1 SGHNT and CDR2 YENEEA. The junction had 9 bases not matched to a gene; V was cut back by 4 bases and J by 4 bases. The CDR3 has 16 residues. The CDR3 region has the DNA TGTGCCAGCAGCTCTCCCGGGACAGGGTTGCCAGATACGCAGTATTTT. It yields the protein CASSSPGTGLPDTQYF.

The sample holds many counts of this clone. This chain joins TRBV7-2 and TRBJ2-5, with no clear D. Germline loops: CDR1 SGHTA, CDR2 FQGNSA. The CDR3 is 12 residues long. V lost 2 bases to trimming and J lost 4 bases, with 5 bases between them. CDR3 protein: CASSLLIETQYF. CDR3 DNA: TGTGCCAGCAGCTTATTAATAGAGACCCAGTACTTC.

The V and J genes are TRBV6-1 and TRBJ2-2, with TRBD1 identical over 10 bases. V was pared by 5 bases and J by 5 bases, with 5 bases of the junction left unmatched. CDR1 MNHNS and CDR2 SASEGT come from the germline V gene. The CDR3 contains 15 residues. The CDR3 is CASSTGTGETGELFF. In DNA form, the CDR3 reads TGTGCCAGCAGTACCGGGACAGGGGAAACCGGGGAGCTGTTTTTT.

The rearrangement joins TRBV2 to TRBJ1-3; D unclear. The CDR3 length is 15 residues. Trimming shortened V by 10 bases and J by 1 base, and 17 bases separated the two germline ends. The V gene's germline CDR1 is SNHLY and CDR2 FYNNEI. CDR3 sequence: CATKSGTASGNTIYF. The CDR3 DNA sequence: TGTGCCACTAAGTCGGGAACGGCTTCTGGAAACACCATATATTTT.

This clone is termed medium-sized. This chain uses TRBV2 with TRBJ2-7; 8 nucleotides agree with TRBD1. Unmatched junction bases numbered 5, after V lost 8 bases and J lost 2 bases. This CDR3 is built from 13 residues. Germline lookup yields CDR1 SNHLY and CDR2 FYNNEI. The CDR3 region is CASGTGATYEQYF. The CDR3 nucleotides read TGTGCCAGCGGGACAGGAGCTACCTACGAGCAGTACTTC.

For this clone: The junction does not match germline at one end; this may be a read error. This chain uses TRBV9 with TRBJ2-3, with TRBD1 as a possible D gene (5 bases). From germline, CDR1 is SGDLS and CDR2 YYNGEE. The CDR3 loop spans 14 amino acids. The CDR3 spells CSSTPVGPVDTQYF. The CDR3 DNA follows: TGTTCCAGCACCCCCGTGGGGCCAGTCGATACGCAGTATTTT.

The chain is built from TRBV4-3 and TRBJ2-1; 7 bases line up with TRBD1. CDR1 and CDR2 from the germline V gene are LGHNA and YSLEER. There are 15 residues in the CDR3. V dropped 1 base and J dropped 1; count of bases not matched to a gene: 1. The CDR3 DNA sequence: TGCGCCAGCAGCCAAGGGACAGGTTCCTACAATGAGCAGTTCTTC. Its translation is CASSQGTGSYNEQFF.